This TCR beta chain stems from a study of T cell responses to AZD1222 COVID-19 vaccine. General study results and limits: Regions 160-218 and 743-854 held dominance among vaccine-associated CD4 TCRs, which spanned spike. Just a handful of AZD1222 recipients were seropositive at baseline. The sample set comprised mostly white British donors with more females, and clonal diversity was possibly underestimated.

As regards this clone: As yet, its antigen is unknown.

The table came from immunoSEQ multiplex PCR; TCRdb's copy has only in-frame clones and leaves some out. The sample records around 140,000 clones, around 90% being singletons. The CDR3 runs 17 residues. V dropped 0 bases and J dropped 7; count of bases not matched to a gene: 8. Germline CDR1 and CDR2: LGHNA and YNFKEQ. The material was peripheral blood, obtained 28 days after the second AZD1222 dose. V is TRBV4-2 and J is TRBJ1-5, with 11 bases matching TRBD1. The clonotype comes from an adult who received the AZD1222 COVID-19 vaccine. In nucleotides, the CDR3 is TGTGCCAGCAGCCAAGATGGGACAGGGGGAACTGGCCAGCCCCAGCATTTT. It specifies CASSQDGTGGTGQPQHF.